This T cell receptor (beta chain) came from a study of OX40 agonist ivuxolimab in advanced cancers. Assay used: immunoSEQ multiplex PCR; TCRdb lists only in-frame clones, some missing. The table lists tens of thousands of clones, 75% to 90% of them singletons, with 31% in the top ten. CDR1 is SGHAT and CDR2 is FQNNGV in the germline V gene. V lost 1 base to trimming and J lost 1 base, with 11 bases between them. The CDR3 is made up of 15 amino acids. This receptor was taken from an adult with an advanced solid tumor such as melanoma, head and neck, liver or kidney cancer. The specimen comprised CD4+ or CD8+ T cells sorted from blood, sampled in a trial of the OX40 agonist ivuxolimab. The chain joins TRBV11-2 to TRBJ2-7; D not resolved. The CDR3 nucleotides are TGTGCCAGCAGCTTAGCTAGAGGTCCGTCCTACGAGCAGTACTTC. It is translated as CASSLARGPSYEQYF.